This entry features one T cell receptor beta chain sequence. Its antigen is as yet unknown. The isolated RNA, all of it, was reverse transcribed, so expressed TCRB transcripts were what got sequenced. Some clones are missing from TCRdb's copy, which holds only in-frame ones; the method was immunoSEQ multiplex PCR. The sample gives 450,000 to 550,000 clones, approximately 31% of which show up once; around 0.065% is in the top ten. The sample is drawn from a study of beta chain features in type 1 diabetes. V was cut by 2 bases and J by 2 bases, with 15 bases left in between. The CDR3 runs to 15 residues. From germline, CDR1 is GTSNPN and CDR2 SVGIG (reference sequence). The study's findings and limits: Shorter TCRB CDR3s, moderately but significantly so, were found in Type 1 diabetes patients in all four CD4+ subsets.

Sample: naive CD4+ T cells from blood. J is TRBJ1-1 and V is TRBV30; a weak D match, TRBD1 (5 bases). This clonotype was obtained from a man between 18 and 35 years old in good health. The DNA of the CDR3 is TGTGCCTGGAGTAGGGGTTCCTTTGGAAACACTGAAGCTTTCTTT. Amino acid sequence: CAWSRGSFGNTEAFF.